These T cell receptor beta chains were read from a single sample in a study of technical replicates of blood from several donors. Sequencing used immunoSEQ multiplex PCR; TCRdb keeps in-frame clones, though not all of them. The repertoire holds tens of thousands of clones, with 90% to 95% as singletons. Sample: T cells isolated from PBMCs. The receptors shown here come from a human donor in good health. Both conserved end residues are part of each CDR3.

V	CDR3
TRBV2	CASSEAGQENTGELFF
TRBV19	CASTLAGSGYEQYF
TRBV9	CASSVGDLDTQYF
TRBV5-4	CASSLTPGHEQYF
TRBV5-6	CASSSGTGGIYGYTF
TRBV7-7	CASSLAPSASTDTQYF
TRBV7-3	CASSPGDRAYGYTF
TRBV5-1	CASKAGPYSGANVLTF
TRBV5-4	CASSLGGSSTDTQYF
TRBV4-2	CASSPPVREQFF
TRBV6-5	CASRRAVGTYEQYF
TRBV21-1	CASSKSDRSRYTEAFF
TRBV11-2	CASRPSATNEKLFF
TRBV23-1	CASSHQPIPGVETQYF
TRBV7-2	CASSLRQGNYGYTF
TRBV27	CASRVQWNTGELFF
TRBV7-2	CASSLGRHQETQYF
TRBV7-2	CASSFSGAAGANVLTF
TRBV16	CASSLDRSYNEQFF
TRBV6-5	CASSYRGITEAFF
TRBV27	CASSYQGLPYEQYF
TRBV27	CASSFSGRGNNEQFF
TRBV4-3	CASSQVYREWEKLFF
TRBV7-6	CASSAGTTINEQYF
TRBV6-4	CASSDFGDVRGQPQHF
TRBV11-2	CASSAHSSSGANVLTF
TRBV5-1	CASSQGTSGFYEQYF
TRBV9	CASSVGLAGDSYEQYF
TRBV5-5	CASSYIQGGNTGELFF
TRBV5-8	CASSLGQLNTGELFF
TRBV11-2	CASSQGLAVYYNEQFF
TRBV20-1	CSAPDGIEAFF
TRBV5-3	CARILRRGRGNYEQYF
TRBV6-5	CASSYSPGLQPQHF
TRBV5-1	CASSSGPGNEQYF
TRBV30	CAWSGQGGTEAFF
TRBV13	CASSQLTTNTEAFF
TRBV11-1	CASSLVAAYEQYF
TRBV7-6	CASSQDIGDEQFF
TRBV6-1	CASMEGYEQYF
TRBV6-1	CASSETPQGMYGANVLTF
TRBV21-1	CASTGTGSSTDTQYF
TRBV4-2	CASSQDRLATSYEQYF
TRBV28	CASRGIQGAGYGYTF
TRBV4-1	CASSQGGLAGENEQFF
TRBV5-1	CASSSSRDNSYEQYF
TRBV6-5	CASSLSSGNTIYF
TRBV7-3	CASRYYLSVGYTF